A selection of T cell receptor beta chains follows, all from one sample in a study of cytomegalovirus exposure and HLA in healthy donors. Clones were sequenced by immunoSEQ multiplex PCR, and TCRdb holds only the in-frame ones, with some missing. The table lists about 130,000 clones, 65% to 90% of them singletons. The sample was PBMCs. These receptor sequences come from a girl aged 2 to 9 in good health and CMV-seronegative. The CDR3 runs from the conserved cysteine through the conserved F or W. D genes are given only for firm matches. Rows may omit the clone size; those that give it use once, few, many or a size class.

j_call clone_size d_call v_call cdr3_length cdr3_aa cdr3_nt
TRBJ2-7 once - TRBV6-1 13 CASALPLTYEQYF TGTGCCAGCGCGCTCCCCCTGACCTACGAGCAGTACTTC
TRBJ1-6 once TRBD1 TRBV27 15 CASSLTGQDSSPLHF TGTGCCAGCAGTTTAACGGGACAGGATAGTTCACCCCTCCACTTT
TRBJ1-5 - TRBD1 TRBV28 15 CASRADRSRNQPQHF TGTGCCAGCAGAGCGGACAGGAGCCGCAATCAGCCCCAGCATTTT
TRBJ1-4 once - TRBV15 16 CATSRDSGATNEKLFF TGTGCCACCAGCAGAGATTCAGGGGCAACTAATGAAAAACTGTTTTTT
TRBJ2-7 few - TRBV7-2 14 CASSFYRSSYEQYF TGTGCCAGCAGCTTTTACAGGAGCTCCTACGAGCAGTACTTC
TRBJ1-3 - - TRBV30 15 CAWSVTGSSGNTIYF TGTGCCTGGAGTGTAACAGGGTCCTCTGGAAACACCATATATTTT
TRBJ1-1 once - TRBV5-1 15 CASSLPQGPNTEAFF TGCGCCAGCAGCTTGCCGCAGGGGCCGAACACTGAAGCTTTCTTT
TRBJ2-3 - - TRBV19 13 CASSIRRSDTQYF TGTGCCAGTAGTATAAGGAGATCAGATACGCAGTATTTT
TRBJ1-4 once TRBD1 TRBV5-1 14 CASSSDREPEKLFF TGCGCCAGCAGCTCTGACAGGGAACCAGAAAAACTGTTTTTT
TRBJ2-3 - TRBD2 TRBV2 15 CASGERGAITDTQYF TGTGCCAGCGGGGAGCGGGGGGCAATCACAGATACGCAGTATTTT
TRBJ2-1 - TRBD2 TRBV9 18 CASSVATGASGGDNEQFF TGTGCCAGCAGCGTAGCTACGGGGGCTAGCGGGGGGGACAATGAGCAGTTCTTC
TRBJ1-1 - TRBD1 TRBV7-3 15 CASSLGAGGNTEAFF TGTGCCAGCAGCTTAGGGGCAGGGGGCAACACTGAAGCTTTCTTT
TRBJ1-4 few - TRBV6-6 14 CASSYGDSNEKLFF TGTGCCAGCAGTTACGGAGACAGTAATGAAAAACTGTTTTTT
TRBJ1-3 - - TRBV11-3 15 CASSESGVDGNTIYF TGTGCCAGCAGCGAATCCGGGGTAGATGGAAACACCATATATTTT
TRBJ2-7 - - TRBV28 17 CASSLWGPGTFRYEQYF TGTGCCAGCAGTTTATGGGGCCCTGGGACTTTCCGATACGAGCAGTACTTC
TRBJ1-5 - - TRBV19 13 CASSPPTGSPQHF TGTGCCAGTAGCCCACCTACAGGTTCTCCCCAGCATTTT
TRBJ1-1 - TRBD1 TRBV15 17 CATSRGTQGARNTEAFF TGTGCCACCAGCAGAGGTACCCAGGGGGCACGGAACACTGAAGCTTTCTTT
TRBJ2-1 - TRBD2 TRBV2 19 CASSSGGLLGGSSYNEQFF TGTGCCAGCAGTAGCGGGGGTCTCCTAGGGGGAAGCTCCTACAATGAGCAGTTCTTC
TRBJ2-3 - TRBD2 TRBV2 15 CASKKREGLGDTQYF TGTGCCAGCAAGAAGCGGGAGGGCCTGGGAGATACGCAGTATTTT
TRBJ2-5 - - TRBV4-3 20 CASSQERERNGLGDQETQYF TGCGCCAGCAGCCAAGAGAGAGAGCGCAACGGTTTGGGAGATCAAGAGACCCAGTACTTC